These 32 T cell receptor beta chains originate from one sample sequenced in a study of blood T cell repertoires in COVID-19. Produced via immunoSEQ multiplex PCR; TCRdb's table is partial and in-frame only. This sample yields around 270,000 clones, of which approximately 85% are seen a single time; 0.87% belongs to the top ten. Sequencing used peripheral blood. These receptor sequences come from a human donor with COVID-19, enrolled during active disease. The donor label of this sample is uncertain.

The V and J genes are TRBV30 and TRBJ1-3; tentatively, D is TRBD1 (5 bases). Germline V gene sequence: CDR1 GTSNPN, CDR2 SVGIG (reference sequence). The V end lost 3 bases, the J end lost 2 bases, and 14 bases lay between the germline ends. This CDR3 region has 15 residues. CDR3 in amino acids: CAWSRGGVAGNTIYF. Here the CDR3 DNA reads TGTGCCTGGAGCCGGGGGGGGGTTGCTGGAAACACCATATATTTT.

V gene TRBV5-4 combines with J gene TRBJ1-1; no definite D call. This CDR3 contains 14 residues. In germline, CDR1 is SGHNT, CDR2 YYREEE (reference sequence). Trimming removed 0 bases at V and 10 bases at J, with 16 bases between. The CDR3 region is CASSLGGRPEAAFF. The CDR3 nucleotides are TGTGCCAGCAGCTTGGGCGGGCGGCCAGAGGCAGCTTTCTTT.

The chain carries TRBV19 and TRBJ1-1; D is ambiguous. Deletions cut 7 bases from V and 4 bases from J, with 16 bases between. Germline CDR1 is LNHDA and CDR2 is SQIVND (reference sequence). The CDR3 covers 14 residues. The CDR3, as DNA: TGTGCCAGTACACCCCAAGTCCGAGGCACTGAAGCTTTCTTT. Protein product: CASTPQVRGTEAFF.

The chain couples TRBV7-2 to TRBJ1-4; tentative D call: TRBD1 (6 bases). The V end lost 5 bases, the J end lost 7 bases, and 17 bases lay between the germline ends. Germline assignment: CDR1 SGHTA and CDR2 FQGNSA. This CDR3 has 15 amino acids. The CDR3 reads CASSPHRAVGEKLFF. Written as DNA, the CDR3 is TGTGCCAGCAGCCCCCACAGGGCCGTGGGTGAAAAACTGTTTTTT.

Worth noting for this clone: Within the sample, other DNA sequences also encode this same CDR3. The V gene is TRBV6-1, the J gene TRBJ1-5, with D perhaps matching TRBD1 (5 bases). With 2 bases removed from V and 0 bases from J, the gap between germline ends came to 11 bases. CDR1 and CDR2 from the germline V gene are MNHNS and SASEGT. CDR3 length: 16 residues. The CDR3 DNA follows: TGTGCCAGCAGTGAATTGGCAGGGTATAGCAATCAGCCCCAGCATTTT. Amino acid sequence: CASSELAGYSNQPQHF.

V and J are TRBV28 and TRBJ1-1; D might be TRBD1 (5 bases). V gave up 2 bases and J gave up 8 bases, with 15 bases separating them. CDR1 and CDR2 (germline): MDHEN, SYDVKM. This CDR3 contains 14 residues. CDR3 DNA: TGTGCCAGCAGTTTAAGGCGGGGGATGTACGAAGCTTTCTTT. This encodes CASSLRRGMYEAFF.

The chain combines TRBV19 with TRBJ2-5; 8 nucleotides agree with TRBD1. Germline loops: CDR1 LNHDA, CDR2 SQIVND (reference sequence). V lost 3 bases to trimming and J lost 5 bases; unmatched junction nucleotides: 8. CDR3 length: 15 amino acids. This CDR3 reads CASSMLAGGSETQYF. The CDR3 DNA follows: TGTGCCAGTAGTATGTTGGCAGGGGGCAGCGAGACCCAGTACTTC. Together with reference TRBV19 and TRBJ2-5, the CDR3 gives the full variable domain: DGGITQSPKYLFRKEGQNVTLSCEQNLNHDAMYWYRQDPGQGLRLIYYSQIVNDFQKGDIAEGYSVSREKKESFPLTVTSAQKNPTAFYLCASSMLAGGSETQYFGPGTRLLVL.

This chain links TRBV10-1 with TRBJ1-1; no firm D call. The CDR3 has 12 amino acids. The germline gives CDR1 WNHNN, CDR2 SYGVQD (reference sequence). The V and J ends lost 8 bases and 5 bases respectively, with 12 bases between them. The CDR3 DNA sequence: TGCGCCAGCCCGTGGGAGAGGACTGAAGCTTTCTTT. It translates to CASPWERTEAFF.

The CDR3 region is CASSQQRTGIHGYTF. CDR3 DNA sequence: TGTGCCAGCAGCCAACAGCGGACAGGGATCCATGGCTACACCTTC. The rearrangement uses TRBV3-1 (or the pseudogene TRBV3-2) and TRBJ1-2; 8 bases are a match to TRBD1. The CDR3 consists of 15 residues. Unmatched junction bases numbered 8, after V lost 2 bases and J lost 6 bases. CDR1 and CDR2 (germline): LGHDT, YNNKEL (reference sequence).

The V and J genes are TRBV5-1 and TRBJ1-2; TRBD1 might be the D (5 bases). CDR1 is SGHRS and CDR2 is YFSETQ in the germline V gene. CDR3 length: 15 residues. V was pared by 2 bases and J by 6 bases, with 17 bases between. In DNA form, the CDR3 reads TGCGCCAGCAGCTTTAGGGGAAGAGGCGTTGATGGCTACACCTTC. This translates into CASSFRGRGVDGYTF.

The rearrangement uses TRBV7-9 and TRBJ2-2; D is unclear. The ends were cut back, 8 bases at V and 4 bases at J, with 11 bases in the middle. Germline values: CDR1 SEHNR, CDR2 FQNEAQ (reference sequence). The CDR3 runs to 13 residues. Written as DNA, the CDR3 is TGTGCCAGCGCAACTACGTTCACCGGGGAGCTGTTTTTT. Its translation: CASATTFTGELFF.

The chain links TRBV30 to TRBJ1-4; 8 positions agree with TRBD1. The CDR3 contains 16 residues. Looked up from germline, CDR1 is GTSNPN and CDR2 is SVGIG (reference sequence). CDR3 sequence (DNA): TGTGCGATCGACAGGGGCTATAGTAGTACTAATGAAAAACTGTTTTTT. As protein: CAIDRGYSSTNEKLFF.

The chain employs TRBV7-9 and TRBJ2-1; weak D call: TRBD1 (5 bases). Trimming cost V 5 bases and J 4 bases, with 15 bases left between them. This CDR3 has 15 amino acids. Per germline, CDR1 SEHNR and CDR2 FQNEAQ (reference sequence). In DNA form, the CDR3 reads TGTGCCAGCAGCGTTGGAATCACAGGTTACAATGAGCAGTTCTTC. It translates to CASSVGITGYNEQFF.

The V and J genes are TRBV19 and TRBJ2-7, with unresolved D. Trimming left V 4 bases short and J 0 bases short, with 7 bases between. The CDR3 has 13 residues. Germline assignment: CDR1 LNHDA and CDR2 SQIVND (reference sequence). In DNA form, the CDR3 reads TGTGCCAGTAGTAGAGGCATCTCCTACGAGCAGTACTTC. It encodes CASSRGISYEQYF. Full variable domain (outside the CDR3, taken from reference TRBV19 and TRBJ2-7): DGGITQSPKYLFRKEGQNVTLSCEQNLNHDAMYWYRQDPGQGLRLIYYSQIVNDFQKGDIAEGYSVSREKKESFPLTVTSAQKNPTAFYLCASSRGISYEQYFGPGTRLTVT.

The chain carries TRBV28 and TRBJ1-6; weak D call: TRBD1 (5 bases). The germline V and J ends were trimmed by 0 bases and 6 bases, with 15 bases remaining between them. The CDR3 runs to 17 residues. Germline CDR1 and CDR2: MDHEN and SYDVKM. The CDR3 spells CASSLWVGGGGNSPLHF. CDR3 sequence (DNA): TGTGCCAGCAGTTTATGGGTTGGGGGGGGAGGTAATTCACCCCTCCACTTT. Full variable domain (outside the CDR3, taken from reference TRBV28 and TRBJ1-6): DVKVTQSSRYLVKRTGEKVFLECVQDMDHENMFWYRQDPGLGLRLIYFSYDVKMKEKGDIPEGYSVSREKKERFSLILESASTNQTSMYLCASSLWVGGGGNSPLHFGNGTRLTVT.

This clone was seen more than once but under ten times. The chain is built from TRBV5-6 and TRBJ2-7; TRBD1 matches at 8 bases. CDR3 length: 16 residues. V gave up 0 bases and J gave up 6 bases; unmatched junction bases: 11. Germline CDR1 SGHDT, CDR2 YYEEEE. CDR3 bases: TGTGCCAGCAGCTTGGGGTGGGGACAGGTCCTGCCCGAGCAGTACTTC. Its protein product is CASSLGWGQVLPEQYF.

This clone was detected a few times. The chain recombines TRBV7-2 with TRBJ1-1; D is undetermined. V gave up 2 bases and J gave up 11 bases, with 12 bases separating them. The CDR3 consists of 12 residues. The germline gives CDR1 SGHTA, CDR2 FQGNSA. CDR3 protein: CASSLFRQAAFF. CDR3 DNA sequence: TGTGCCAGCAGCTTATTTCGGCAGGCGGCTTTCTTT.

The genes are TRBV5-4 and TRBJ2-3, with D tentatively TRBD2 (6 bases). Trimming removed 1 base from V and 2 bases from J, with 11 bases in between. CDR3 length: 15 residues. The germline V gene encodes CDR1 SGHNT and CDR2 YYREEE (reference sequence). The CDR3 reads CASSLMAGTTDTQYF. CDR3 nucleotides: TGTGCCAGCAGCTTGATGGCGGGAACCACAGATACGCAGTATTTT.

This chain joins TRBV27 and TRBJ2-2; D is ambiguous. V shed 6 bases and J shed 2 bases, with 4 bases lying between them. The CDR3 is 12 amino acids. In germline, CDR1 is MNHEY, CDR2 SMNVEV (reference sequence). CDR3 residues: CASSTNTGELFF. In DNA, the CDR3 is TGTGCCAGCAGCACAAACACCGGGGAGCTGTTTTTT.

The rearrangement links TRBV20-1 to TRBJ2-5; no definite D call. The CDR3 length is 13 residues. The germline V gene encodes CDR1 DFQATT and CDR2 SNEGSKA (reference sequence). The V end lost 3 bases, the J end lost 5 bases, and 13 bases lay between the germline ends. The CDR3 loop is CSASILASETQYF. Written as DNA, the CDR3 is TGCAGTGCTAGTATTTTGGCTTCGGAGACCCAGTACTTC.

The CDR3 sequence: CASSLGQSLSAFF. CDR3 sequence (DNA): TGTGCCAGCAGTCTCGGACAATCGTTATCTGCTTTCTTT. This rearrangement joins TRBV12-3 or TRBV12-4 to TRBJ1-1; weak D call: TRBD1 (5 bases). The CDR3 covers 13 residues. Trimming cost V 5 bases and J 11 bases, with 18 bases left between them.

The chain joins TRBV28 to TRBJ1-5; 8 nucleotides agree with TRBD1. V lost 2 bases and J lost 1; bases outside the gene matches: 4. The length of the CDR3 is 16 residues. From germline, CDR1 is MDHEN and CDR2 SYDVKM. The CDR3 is CASSLIRGQSNQPQHF. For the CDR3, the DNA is TGTGCCAGCAGTTTAATCAGGGGGCAAAGCAATCAGCCCCAGCATTTT.

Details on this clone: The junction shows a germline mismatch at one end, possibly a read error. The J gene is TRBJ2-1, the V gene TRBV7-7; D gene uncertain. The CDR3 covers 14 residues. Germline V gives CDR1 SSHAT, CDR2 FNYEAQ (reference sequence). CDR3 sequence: CASSLGPTYNEQFF. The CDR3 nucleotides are TGTGCTAGCAGCTTAGGTCCCACATACAATGAGCAGTTCTTC. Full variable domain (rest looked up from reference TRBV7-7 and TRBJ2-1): GAGVSQSPRYKVTKRGQDVTLRCDPISSHATLYWYQQALGQGPEFLTYFNYEAQPDKSGLPSDRFSAERPEGSISTLTIQRTEQRDSAMYRCASSLGPTYNEQFFGPGTRLTVL.

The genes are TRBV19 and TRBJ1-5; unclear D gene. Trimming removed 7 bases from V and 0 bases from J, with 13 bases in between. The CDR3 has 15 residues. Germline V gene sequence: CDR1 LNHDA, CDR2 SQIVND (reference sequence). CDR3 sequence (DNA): TGTGCCAGTACCCCCAGAGACTATAGCAATCAGCCCCAGCATTTT. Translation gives CASTPRDYSNQPQHF.

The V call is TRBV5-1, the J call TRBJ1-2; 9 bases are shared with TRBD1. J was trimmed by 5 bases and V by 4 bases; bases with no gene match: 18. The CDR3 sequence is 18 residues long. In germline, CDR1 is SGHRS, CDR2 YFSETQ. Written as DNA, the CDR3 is TGCGCCAGCAGCAGGGAGGGTAACCGACAGGGGGACGGATATGGCTACACCTTC. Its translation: CASSREGNRQGDGYGYTF.

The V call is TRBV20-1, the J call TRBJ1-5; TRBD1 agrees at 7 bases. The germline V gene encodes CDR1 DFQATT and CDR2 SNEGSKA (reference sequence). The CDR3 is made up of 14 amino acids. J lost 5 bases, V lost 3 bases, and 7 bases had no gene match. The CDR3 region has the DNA TGCAGTGCTAGTACCCCGGGACAGTATCAGCCCCAGCATTTT. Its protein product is CSASTPGQYQPQHF.

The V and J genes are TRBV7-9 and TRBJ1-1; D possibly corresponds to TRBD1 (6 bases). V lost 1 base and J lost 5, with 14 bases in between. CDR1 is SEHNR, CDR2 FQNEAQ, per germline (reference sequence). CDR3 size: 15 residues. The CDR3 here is CASSLVGGPETEAFF. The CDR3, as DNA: TGTGCCAGCAGCTTAGTTGGGGGCCCCGAGACTGAAGCTTTCTTT.

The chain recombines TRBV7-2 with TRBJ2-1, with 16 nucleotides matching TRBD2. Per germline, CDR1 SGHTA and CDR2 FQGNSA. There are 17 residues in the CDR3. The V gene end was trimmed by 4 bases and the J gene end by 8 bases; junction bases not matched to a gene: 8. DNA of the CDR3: TGTGCCAGCAGCTCCGGTTGGGGACTAGCGGGAGGGGATGAGCAGTTCTTC. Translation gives CASSSGWGLAGGDEQFF.

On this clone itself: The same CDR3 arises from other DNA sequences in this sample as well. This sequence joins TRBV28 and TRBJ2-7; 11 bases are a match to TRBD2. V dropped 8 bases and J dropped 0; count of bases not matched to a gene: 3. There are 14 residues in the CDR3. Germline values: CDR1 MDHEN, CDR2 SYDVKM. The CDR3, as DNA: TGTGCCAGCCGAGGGACTAGCGGCTCCTACGAGCAGTACTTC. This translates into CASRGTSGSYEQYF.

CDR3 nucleotides: TGTGCCAGCAGCTTGGGGAGGGAGGTCGTTAATGAGCAGTTCTTC. As protein: CASSLGREVVNEQFF. This chain uses TRBV11-3 with TRBJ2-1; 7 bases map to TRBD2. The CDR3 spans 15 residues. The ends lost 3 bases at V and 7 bases at J; junction bases unmatched: 9. Germline V gene sequence: CDR1 SGHNT, CDR2 YENEEA. The full variable domain, with the rest looked up from reference TRBV11-3 and TRBJ2-1, is EAGVVQSPRYKIIEKKQPVAFWCNPISGHNTLYWYLQNLGQGPELLIRYENEEAVDDSQLPKDRFSAERLKGVDSTLKIQPAELGDSAVYLCASSLGREVVNEQFFGPGTRLTVL.

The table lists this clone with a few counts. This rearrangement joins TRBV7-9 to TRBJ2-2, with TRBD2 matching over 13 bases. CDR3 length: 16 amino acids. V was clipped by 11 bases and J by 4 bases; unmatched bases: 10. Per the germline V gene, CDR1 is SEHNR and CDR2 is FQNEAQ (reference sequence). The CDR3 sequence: CAGRTSGSFPTGELFF. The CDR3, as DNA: TGTGCCGGTAGGACTAGCGGGAGTTTTCCCACCGGGGAGCTGTTTTTT.

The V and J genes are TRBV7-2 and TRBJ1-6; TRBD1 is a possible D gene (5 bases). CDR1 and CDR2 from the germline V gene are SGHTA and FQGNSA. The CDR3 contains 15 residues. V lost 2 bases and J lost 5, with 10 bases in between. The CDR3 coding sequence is TGTGCCAGCAGCTTAAGGGGCGGACATAATTCACCCCTCCACTTT. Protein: CASSLRGGHNSPLHF.